The next 28 T cell receptor beta chains were all read from a single sample in a study of blood T cell repertoires in COVID-19. Sequencing was performed with immunoSEQ multiplex PCR; in TCRdb, only in-frame clones are kept and a portion is missing. The sample contains 160,000 or so clones, over 75% of which appear only once. The sequenced material came from peripheral blood. These receptor sequences come from a woman aged 40 to 55 with acute or convalescent COVID-19.

The chain couples TRBV6-5 to TRBJ1-1; D is unclear. Germline V lookup: CDR1 MNHEY, CDR2 SVGAGI. The CDR3 loop spans 12 amino acids. Trimming took 7 bases from V and 7 from J, leaving 13 bases between them. The CDR3: CASKDSLREAFF. CDR3 nucleotides: TGTGCCAGCAAAGACTCACTACGTGAAGCTTTCTTT.

The chain uses TRBV11-3 and TRBJ2-2; TRBD2 matches at 9 bases. Germline values: CDR1 SGHNT, CDR2 YENEEA. Trimming took 3 bases from V and 5 from J; bases not matched to a gene: 13. The CDR3 spans 18 residues. The CDR3 bases are TGTGCCAGCAGCTTCGTAGGTAGCGGGAGTTTGAGAACCGGGGAGCTGTTTTTT. Amino acid sequence: CASSFVGSGSLRTGELFF.

This clone came up a few times. V is TRBV5-8 and J is TRBJ2-5; perhaps TRBD1 as D (6 bases). The CDR3 is 15 amino acids. Trimming took 2 bases from V and 4 from J, leaving 15 bases between them. CDR1 and CDR2 from the germline V gene are SGHTS and YDEGEE. CDR3 sequence reads: CASSFLRGPRETQYF. In DNA form, the CDR3 reads TGTGCCAGCAGCTTCCTCAGGGGTCCAAGAGAGACCCAGTACTTC.

This clone has only one observation. The chain couples TRBV7-9 to TRBJ1-1; the D gene is possibly TRBD1 (6 bases). V was shortened by 0 bases and J by 6 bases, with 14 bases between the two germline ends. The germline gives CDR1 SEHNR, CDR2 FQNEAQ (reference sequence). CDR3 length equals 15 residues. Here the CDR3 reads CASSLADSRGAEAFF. The CDR3 coding sequence is TGTGCCAGCAGCTTAGCGGACAGCAGGGGAGCTGAAGCTTTCTTT.

Points on this clone: The sample holds other DNA sequences that translate to the same CDR3. The chain recombines TRBV27 with TRBJ2-7; 7 bases are shared with TRBD1. After removal of 3 bases from V and 3 bases from J, the junction contained 5 bases not matched to a gene. CDR1 MNHEY and CDR2 SMNVEV come from the germline V gene (reference sequence). The CDR3 loop spans 14 amino acids. The CDR3 bases are TGTGCCAGCAGTTTGGGACAGAGCAGCTACGAGCAGTACTTC. Its translation: CASSLGQSSYEQYF.

This CDR3 reads CASRRGMVDEQFF. CDR3 coding DNA: TGTGCCAGTCGTAGGGGTATGGTCGATGAGCAGTTCTTC. The V call is TRBV7-2, the J call TRBJ2-1, with D perhaps matching TRBD1 (5 bases). Germline CDR1 reads SGHTA; CDR2 reads FQGNSA. CDR3 length: 13 amino acids. V shed 9 bases and J shed 8 bases, with 17 bases lying between them.

The V call is TRBV2, the J call TRBJ2-7, with 8 nucleotides matching TRBD2. CDR1 is SNHLY, CDR2 FYNNEI, per germline. Trimming took 7 bases from V and 7 from J; bases not matched to a gene: 15. CDR3 length equals 15 residues. Here the CDR3 DNA reads TGTGCCAGCACTCGGCGGGGGGCTCGGGATGAGGAGCAGTACTTC. Translation: CASTRRGARDEEQYF.

The chain recombines TRBV6-5 with TRBJ2-7, with 10 bases lining up with TRBD1. The length of the CDR3 is 15 residues. With V trimmed by 5 bases and J by 4 bases, 8 bases remained unmatched. Germline V gives CDR1 MNHEY, CDR2 SVGAGI. The CDR3 nucleotides read TGTGCCAGCAGTCCCCGGACAGGGGGGGGGTACGAGCAGTACTTC. It yields the protein CASSPRTGGGYEQYF.

This sequence joins TRBV19 and TRBJ1-6, with D uncertain. Germline-derived CDR1 and CDR2 are LNHDA and SQIVND (reference sequence). This CDR3 contains 13 residues. The V gene lost 6 bases and the J gene lost 5 bases, with 8 bases spanning the gap. The CDR3 nucleotides read TGTGCCAGTAGAGACACCAATAATTCACCCCTCCACTTT. Translated: CASRDTNNSPLHF. Based on the CDR3 plus reference TRBV19 and TRBJ1-6, the full variable domain is DGGITQSPKYLFRKEGQNVTLSCEQNLNHDAMYWYRQDPGQGLRLIYYSQIVNDFQKGDIAEGYSVSREKKESFPLTVTSAQKNPTAFYLCASRDTNNSPLHFGNGTRLTVT.

V gene TRBV9 combines with J gene TRBJ1-5; TRBD1 agrees at 8 bases. V shed 0 bases, J shed 5 bases, and the junction held 22 bases outside the gene matches. CDR1 SGDLS and CDR2 YYNGEE come from the germline V gene. This CDR3 is 21 amino acids long. The CDR3 DNA reads as TGTGCCAGCAGCGTAGAAGCAGGGGGCAGGAAGATGTCTAGTAGTTATCAGCCCCAGCATTTT. This translates into CASSVEAGGRKMSSSYQPQHF.

In its sample, this clone was seen a few times. The chain employs TRBV11-2 and TRBJ2-1; 13 nucleotides match TRBD2. V shed 5 bases and J 5 bases; nucleotides not matched to a gene: 6. The CDR3 extends over 16 amino acids. The germline CDR1 and CDR2 sequences are SGHAT and FQNNGV. The CDR3 DNA follows: TGTGCCAGCAGCCCCCGGACTAGCGGGGGAAACAATGAGCAGTTCTTC. Residues: CASSPRTSGGNNEQFF.

The chain combines TRBV5-5 with TRBJ2-1; TRBD1 agrees at 9 bases. CDR1 SGHKS and CDR2 YYEKEE come from the germline V gene (reference sequence). The J segment lost 3 bases and the V segment lost 4 bases, leaving 5 bases of the junction unmatched. The CDR3 runs 15 residues. CDR3 in DNA: TGTGCCAGCAGCACCGGGACAGGGAACTACAATGAGCAGTTCTTC. Translation gives CASSTGTGNYNEQFF.

V usage is TRBV9 and J usage is TRBJ1-1, with D perhaps matching TRBD1 (6 bases). Germline V gene lookup returns CDR1 SGDLS and CDR2 YYNGEE. CDR3 length: 14 amino acids. V was shortened by 1 base and J by 1 base, with 8 bases between the two germline ends. Written as DNA, the CDR3 is TGTGCCAGCAGCGTATCGACAGGGAACACTGAAGCTTTCTTT. Protein: CASSVSTGNTEAFF.

V gene TRBV27 combines with J gene TRBJ1-5; no firm D call. Trimming shortened V by 5 bases and J by 3 bases, and 11 bases separated the two germline ends. The CDR3 extends over 14 amino acids. Germline V gene data show CDR1 as MNHEY and CDR2 as SMNVEV (reference sequence). CDR3 DNA: TGTGCCAGCAGTCCCCTATTATCCAATCAGCCCCAGCATTTT. Its translation is CASSPLLSNQPQHF.

The chain employs TRBV10-3 and TRBJ2-1, with TRBD2 matching 7 bases. This CDR3 is 17 amino acids long. Per germline, CDR1 ENHRY and CDR2 SYGVKD. The J segment lost 0 bases and the V segment lost 0 bases, leaving 5 bases of the junction unmatched. CDR3 in DNA: TGTGCCATCAGTGAGTCGACGGGAGGACACTCCTACAATGAGCAGTTCTTC. It specifies CAISESTGGHSYNEQFF.

This chain joins TRBV27 and TRBJ2-7, with 11 bases aligning to TRBD1. The CDR3 spans 15 residues. In germline, CDR1 is MNHEY, CDR2 SMNVEV (reference sequence). The V segment lost 4 bases and the J segment 2 bases; nucleotides outside the gene matches: 4. In DNA form, the CDR3 reads TGTGCCAGCAGTTCAAGGGACAGGGGGGCCTACGAGCAGTACTTC. It translates to CASSSRDRGAYEQYF.

This sequence joins TRBV5-1 and TRBJ1-2; D is perhaps TRBD1 (6 bases). Between the trimmed V and J ends, which lost 0 bases and 8 bases, there was a span of 11 bases. The germline V gene encodes CDR1 SGHRS and CDR2 YFSETQ. CDR3 length: 13 residues. This chain's CDR3 is CASSLEQGSGYTF. CDR3 DNA: TGCGCCAGCAGCTTGGAACAGGGTAGCGGCTACACCTTC.

J is TRBJ2-7 and V is TRBV20-1; D gene unclear. CDR3 length: 11 residues. Germline CDR1 and CDR2: DFQATT and SNEGSKA (reference sequence). Trimming removed 1 base from V and 5 bases from J, with 6 bases in between. The CDR3 DNA reads as TGCAGTGCTAGAGGCGGTCACGAGCAGTACTTC. Its protein product is CSARGGHEQYF.

The chain is built from TRBV6-5 and TRBJ2-1, with 9 bases lining up with TRBD2. J gave up 4 bases and V 10 bases, and 11 bases lay outside the gene matches. The CDR3 runs to 15 residues. CDR1 is MNHEY, CDR2 SVGAGI, per germline. The CDR3 loop is CATRARLAEYNEQFF. The CDR3 coding sequence is TGTGCCACCCGAGCCAGACTAGCGGAGTACAATGAGCAGTTCTTC.

This clone was observed a handful of times. The V and J genes are TRBV24-1 and TRBJ2-1; the D gene is possibly TRBD2 (6 bases). CDR1 is KGHDR and CDR2 is SFDVKD in the germline V gene. The V end was cut by 2 bases, the J end by 7 bases, with 17 bases between. This CDR3 contains 16 residues. CDR3 protein: CATSDYGSSVFNEQFF. In DNA form, the CDR3 reads TGTGCCACCAGTGATTACGGGAGCAGCGTTTTTAATGAGCAGTTCTTC.

The rearrangement uses TRBV11-2 and TRBJ1-1; D perhaps matches TRBD1 (6 bases). V was pared by 0 bases and J by 8 bases, with 13 bases between. This CDR3 contains 14 residues. The germline CDR1 and CDR2 sequences are SGHAT and FQNNGV. The CDR3 here is CASSLEYRALEAFF. For the CDR3, the DNA is TGTGCCAGCAGCTTAGAGTACAGGGCCCTCGAAGCTTTCTTT.

Here the CDR3 reads CASSLERLAGVEETQYF. In nucleotides, the CDR3 is TGTGCCAGCAGCTTAGAACGTCTAGCGGGAGTTGAGGAGACCCAGTACTTC. The chain links TRBV11-3 to TRBJ2-5; TRBD2 matches 10 bases. This CDR3 has 17 residues. Germline-derived CDR1 and CDR2 are SGHNT and YENEEA. J gave up 5 bases and V 0 bases, and 9 bases lay outside the gene matches. Looking up the rest from reference TRBV11-3 and TRBJ2-5 gives the full variable domain: EAGVVQSPRYKIIEKKQPVAFWCNPISGHNTLYWYLQNLGQGPELLIRYENEEAVDDSQLPKDRFSAERLKGVDSTLKIQPAELGDSAVYLCASSLERLAGVEETQYFGPGTRLLVL.

The rearrangement joins TRBV19 to TRBJ2-1, with 9 bases lining up with TRBD1. The germline gives CDR1 LNHDA, CDR2 SQIVND (reference sequence). The junction had 8 bases not matched to a gene; V was cut back by 8 bases and J by 0 bases. CDR3 length equals 16 residues. Here the CDR3 DNA reads TGTGCCAGTTCTCCGGGACAGGGTCGCTCCTACAATGAGCAGTTCTTC. It codes for CASSPGQGRSYNEQFF.

The chain joins TRBV2 to TRBJ1-1; 7 nucleotides match TRBD1. Losses at the gene ends were 7 bases for V and 7 bases for J; bases not matched to a gene: 6. This CDR3 has 12 residues. Germline V gene sequence: CDR1 SNHLY, CDR2 FYNNEI. The CDR3 nucleotides are TGTGCCAGCAACAGGGGTTCTGATGAAGCTTTCTTT. Translation gives CASNRGSDEAFF.

CDR3 nucleotides: TGTGCCAGCAGTCCAGGGGGAGGCTCGCGGGGACACACCTTC. Translation: CASSPGGGSRGHTF. V and J are TRBV2 and TRBJ1-2; 7 positions match TRBD1. J was trimmed by 12 bases and V by 5 bases; bases with no gene match: 15. The CDR3 has 14 residues. Germline-derived CDR1 and CDR2 are SNHLY and FYNNEI.

The chain couples TRBV25-1 to TRBJ2-3, with 8 bases aligning to TRBD2. The germline gives CDR1 MGHDK, CDR2 SYGVNS. J was trimmed by 3 bases and V by 3 bases; bases with no gene match: 8. This CDR3 region has 16 residues. In nucleotides, the CDR3 is TGTGCCAGCAGTGAGTTTTGGACTAGCACTACAGATACGCAGTATTTT. Translated, it gives CASSEFWTSTTDTQYF. The variable domain in full, with the rest retrieved from reference TRBV25-1 and TRBJ2-3, is EADIYQTPRYLVIGTGKKITLECSQTMGHDKMYWYQQDPGMELHLIHYSYGVNSTEKGDLSSESTVSRIRTEHFPLTLESARPSHTSQYLCASSEFWTSTTDTQYFGPGTRLTVL.

This chain uses TRBV6-6 with TRBJ1-2; D perhaps matches TRBD1 (6 bases). CDR3 length: 15 amino acids. The germline V gene has CDR1 MNHNY and CDR2 SVGAGI (reference sequence). V was pared by 4 bases and J by 7 bases, with 19 bases between. CDR3 residues: CASSLTTGTGLGYTF. The CDR3 bases are TGTGCCAGCAGTTTAACGACAGGCACCGGTCTTGGCTACACCTTC.

V usage is TRBV3-1 (or the pseudogene TRBV3-2) and J usage is TRBJ2-1, with a possible D match to TRBD2 (5 bases). Germline V lookup: CDR1 LGHDT, CDR2 YNNKEL (reference sequence). V lost 2 bases and J 0 bases, leaving 11 bases between the germline ends. The CDR3 extends over 16 amino acids. The CDR3 here is CASSQFGVSSYNEQFF. CDR3 DNA: TGTGCCAGCAGCCAATTCGGGGTTAGCTCCTACAATGAGCAGTTCTTC.